This record covers a single T cell receptor (beta chain). These data come from a study of CD8 T cells in Susac syndrome. From germline, CDR1 is SEHNR and CDR2 FQNEAQ (reference sequence). V lost 4 bases and J lost 4, with 12 bases in between. The CDR3 consists of 14 residues. The RNA input was 0.5 to 1 ug, and it was reverse transcribed with random hexamers. Each CDR3 protein is one row after TCRdb ran MiXCR on the immunoSEQ multiplex PCR reads. The data contain about 280,000 distinct CDR3 sequences, about 85% of them singletons. Sequences were obtained from CD8+ T cells from PBMCs. The chain is built from TRBV7-9 and TRBJ2-3; D is unclear. This clonotype was obtained from a human donor with multiple sclerosis. Written as DNA, the CDR3 is TGTGCCAGCAGCTCAGCATCTTTGGCAGATACGCAGTATTTT. Protein: CASSSASLADTQYF.